This T cell receptor (beta chain) was documented in a study of T cell responses to AZD1222 COVID-19 vaccine. This clone was detected only once. Its antigen is still unknown. Only in-frame clones appear in the TCRdb table, and some are missing; sequencing was by immunoSEQ multiplex PCR. The table has some 190,000 clones, around 92% seen once. Whole-study results and caveats: Donors were mostly white British, more females; clonal diversity possibly underestimated. Reportedly, nearly half the spike-specific TCRs target unmutated variant regions.

The CDR3 length is 14 residues. V lost 4 bases to trimming and J lost 4 bases; unmatched junction nucleotides: 6. Germline values: CDR1 LNHNV, CDR2 YYDKDF (reference sequence). The source is an adult in good health. Here the sequenced sample was peripheral blood, taken on day 0 of AZD1222 vaccination. The chain has TRBV15 and TRBJ1-1; TRBD1 matches at 7 bases. The CDR3 here is CATSKDREVTEAFF. CDR3 DNA: TGTGCCACCAGCAAAGACAGGGAAGTCACTGAAGCTTTCTTT.